This paragraph reports one T cell receptor beta chain. Its antigen remains unknown. This sample stems from a study of OX40 agonist ivuxolimab in advanced cancers. Study information: Ivuxolimab is an agonistic anti-OX40 (CD134) antibody, and patients were treated with it. Participants averaged about 60 years of age (range about 23 to 80) and were around 85% male. The study's findings and limits: The study found among the lowest clonal expansion in partial responders at 0.1-3.0 mg/kg.

Some clones are missing from TCRdb's copy, which holds only in-frame ones; the method was immunoSEQ multiplex PCR. The profile shows fewer than 130,000 clones, 89% of them singletons. V shed 4 bases, J shed 0 bases, and the junction held 10 bases outside the gene matches. Per the germline V gene, CDR1 is SGHRS and CDR2 is YFSETQ. The CDR3 length is 17 residues. Sampling times: baseline, cycle 4 day 1, cycle 7 day 1. The sequenced sample was CD4+ or CD8+ T cells sorted from blood, obtained in a trial of the OX40 agonist ivuxolimab. The chain joins TRBV5-1 to TRBJ2-5; 9 bases match TRBD2. The receptor comes from an adult with an advanced solid tumor such as melanoma, head and neck, liver or kidney cancer. The CDR3 nucleotides read TGCGCCAGCAGCCAAAATAGGGCTAGCGGGGACCAAGAGACCCAGTACTTC. Protein sequence: CASSQNRASGDQETQYF.